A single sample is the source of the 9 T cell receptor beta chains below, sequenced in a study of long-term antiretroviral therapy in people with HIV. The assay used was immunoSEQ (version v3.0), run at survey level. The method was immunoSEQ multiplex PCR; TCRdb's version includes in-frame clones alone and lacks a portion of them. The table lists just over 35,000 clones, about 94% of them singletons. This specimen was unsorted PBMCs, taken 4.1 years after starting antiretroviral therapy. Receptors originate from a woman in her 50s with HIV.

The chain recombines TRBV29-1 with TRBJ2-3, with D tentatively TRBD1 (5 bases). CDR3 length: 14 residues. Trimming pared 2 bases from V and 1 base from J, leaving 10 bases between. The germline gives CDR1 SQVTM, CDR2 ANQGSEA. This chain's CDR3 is CSVELQAGTDTQYF. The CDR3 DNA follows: TGCAGCGTTGAATTACAGGCTGGCACAGATACGCAGTATTTT.

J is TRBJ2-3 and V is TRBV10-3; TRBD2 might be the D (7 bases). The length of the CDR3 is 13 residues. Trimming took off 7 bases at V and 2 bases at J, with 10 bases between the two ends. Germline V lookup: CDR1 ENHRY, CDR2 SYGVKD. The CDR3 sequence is CAIKGGDTDTQYF. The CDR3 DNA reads TGTGCCATCAAGGGGGGGGACACAGATACGCAGTATTTT.

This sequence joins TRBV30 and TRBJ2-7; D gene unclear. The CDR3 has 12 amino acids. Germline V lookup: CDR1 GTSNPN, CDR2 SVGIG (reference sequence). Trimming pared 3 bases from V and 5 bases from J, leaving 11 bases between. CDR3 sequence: CAWSHGLDEQYF. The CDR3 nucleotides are TGTGCCTGGAGCCACGGGTTGGACGAGCAGTACTTC.

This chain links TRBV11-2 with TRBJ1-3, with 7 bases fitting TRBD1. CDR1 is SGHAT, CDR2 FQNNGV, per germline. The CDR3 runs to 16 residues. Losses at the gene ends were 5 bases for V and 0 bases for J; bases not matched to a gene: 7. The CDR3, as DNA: TGTGCCAGCAGCCCGACAGGGACCCGCTCTGGAAACACCATATATTTT. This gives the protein CASSPTGTRSGNTIYF.

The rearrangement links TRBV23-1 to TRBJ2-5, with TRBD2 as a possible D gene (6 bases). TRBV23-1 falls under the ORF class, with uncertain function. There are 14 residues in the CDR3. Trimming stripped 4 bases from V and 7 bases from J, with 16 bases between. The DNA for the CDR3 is TGCGCCAGCAGTCTCCCGCGGGCGGAGGGGACCCAGTACTTC. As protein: CASSLPRAEGTQYF.

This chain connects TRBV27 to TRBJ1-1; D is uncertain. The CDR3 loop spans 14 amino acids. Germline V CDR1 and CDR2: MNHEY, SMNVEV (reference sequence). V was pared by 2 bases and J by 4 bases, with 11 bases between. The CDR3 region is CASSLPGGGTEAFF. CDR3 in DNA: TGTGCCAGCAGTTTACCGGGAGGAGGCACTGAAGCTTTCTTT.

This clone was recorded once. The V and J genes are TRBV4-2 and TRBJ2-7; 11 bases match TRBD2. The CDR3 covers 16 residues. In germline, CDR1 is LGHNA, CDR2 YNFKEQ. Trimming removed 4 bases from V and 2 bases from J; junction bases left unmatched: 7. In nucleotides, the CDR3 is TGTGCCAGCAGCCCCCTCACTAGCGGGGGCCCCTACGAGCAGTACTTC. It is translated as CASSPLTSGGPYEQYF.

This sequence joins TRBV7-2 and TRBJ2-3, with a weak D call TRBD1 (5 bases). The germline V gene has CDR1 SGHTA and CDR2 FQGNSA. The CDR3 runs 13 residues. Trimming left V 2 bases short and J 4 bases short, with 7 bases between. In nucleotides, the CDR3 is TGTGCCAGCAGCTTATCCAGGGCAGATACGCAGTATTTT. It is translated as CASSLSRADTQYF.

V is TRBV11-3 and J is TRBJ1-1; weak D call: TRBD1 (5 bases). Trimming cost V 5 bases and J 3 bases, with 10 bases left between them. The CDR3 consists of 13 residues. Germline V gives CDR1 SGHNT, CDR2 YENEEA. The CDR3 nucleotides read TGTGCCAGCAGCCCGGGGGGGGACACTGAAGCTTTCTTT. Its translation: CASSPGGDTEAFF. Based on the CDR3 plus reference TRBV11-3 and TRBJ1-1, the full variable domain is EAGVVQSPRYKIIEKKQPVAFWCNPISGHNTLYWYLQNLGQGPELLIRYENEEAVDDSQLPKDRFSAERLKGVDSTLKIQPAELGDSAVYLCASSPGGDTEAFFGQGTRLTVV.